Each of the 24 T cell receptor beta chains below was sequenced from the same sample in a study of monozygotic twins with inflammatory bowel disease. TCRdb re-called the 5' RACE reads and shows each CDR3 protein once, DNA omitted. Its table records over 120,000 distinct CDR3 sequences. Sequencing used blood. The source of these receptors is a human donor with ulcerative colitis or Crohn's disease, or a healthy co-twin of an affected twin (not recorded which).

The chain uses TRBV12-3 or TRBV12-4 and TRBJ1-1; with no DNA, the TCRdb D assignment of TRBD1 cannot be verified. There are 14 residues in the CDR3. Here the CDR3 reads CASSPRQGATEAFF.

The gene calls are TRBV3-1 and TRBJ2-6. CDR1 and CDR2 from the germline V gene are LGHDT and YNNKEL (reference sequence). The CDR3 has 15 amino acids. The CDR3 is CASSQGGLGANVLTF.

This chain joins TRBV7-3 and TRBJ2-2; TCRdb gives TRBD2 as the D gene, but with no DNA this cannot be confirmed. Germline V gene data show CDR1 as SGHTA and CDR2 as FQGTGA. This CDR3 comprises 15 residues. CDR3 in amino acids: CASSPQGASTGELFF.

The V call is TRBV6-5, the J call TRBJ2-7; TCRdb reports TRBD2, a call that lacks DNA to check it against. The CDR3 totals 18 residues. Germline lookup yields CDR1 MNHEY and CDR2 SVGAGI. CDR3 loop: CASSPFESLAGVPFEQYF.

CDR3 residues: CSVATGGASRETQYF. V gene TRBV29-1 combines with J gene TRBJ2-5; the D gene TCRdb calls, TRBD1, cannot be checked with no DNA. CDR1 SQVTM and CDR2 ANQGSEA come from the germline V gene. The CDR3 runs to 15 residues. Using reference TRBV29-1 and TRBJ2-5 for the parts outside the CDR3, the full variable domain is SAVISQKPSRDICQRGTSLTIQCQVDSQVTMMFWYRQQPGQSLTLIATANQGSEATYESGFVIDKFPISRPNLTFSTLTVSNMSPEDSSIYLCSVATGGASRETQYFGPGTRLLVL.

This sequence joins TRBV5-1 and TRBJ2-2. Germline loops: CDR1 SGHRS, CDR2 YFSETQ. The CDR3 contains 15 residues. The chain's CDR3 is CASSVARVDTGELFF.

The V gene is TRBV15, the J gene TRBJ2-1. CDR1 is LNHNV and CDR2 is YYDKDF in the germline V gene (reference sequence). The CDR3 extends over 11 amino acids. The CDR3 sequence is CATSRINEQFF.

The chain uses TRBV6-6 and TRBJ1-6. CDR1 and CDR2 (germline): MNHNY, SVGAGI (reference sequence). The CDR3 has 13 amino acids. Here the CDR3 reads CASSYSSRSPLHF.

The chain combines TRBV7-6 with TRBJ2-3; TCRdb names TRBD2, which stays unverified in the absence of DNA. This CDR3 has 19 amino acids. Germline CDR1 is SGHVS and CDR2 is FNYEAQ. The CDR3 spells CASSLSSRFSGRGTDTQYF.

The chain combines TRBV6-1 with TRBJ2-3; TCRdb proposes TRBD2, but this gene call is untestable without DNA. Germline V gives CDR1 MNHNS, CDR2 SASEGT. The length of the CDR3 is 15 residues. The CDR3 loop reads CASSEEMTGVSTQYF.

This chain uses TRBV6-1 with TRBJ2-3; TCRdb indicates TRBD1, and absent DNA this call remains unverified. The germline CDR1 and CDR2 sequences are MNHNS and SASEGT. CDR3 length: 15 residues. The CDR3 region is CASRGSRQSTDTQYF.

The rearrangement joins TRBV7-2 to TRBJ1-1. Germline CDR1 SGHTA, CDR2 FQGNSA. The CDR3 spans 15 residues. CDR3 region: CASSLVSLGGTEAFF.

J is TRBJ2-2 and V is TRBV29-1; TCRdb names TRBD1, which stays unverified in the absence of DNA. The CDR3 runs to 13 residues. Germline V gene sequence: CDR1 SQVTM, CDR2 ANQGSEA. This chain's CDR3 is CSVLGENTGELFF.

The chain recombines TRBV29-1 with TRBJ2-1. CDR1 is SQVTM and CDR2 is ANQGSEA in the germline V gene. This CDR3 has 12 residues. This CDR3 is CSVDISADEQFF.

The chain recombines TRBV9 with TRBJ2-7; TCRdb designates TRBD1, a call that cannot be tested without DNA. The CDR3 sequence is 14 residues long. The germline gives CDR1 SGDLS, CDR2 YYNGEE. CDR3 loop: CASSEDRGFHEQYF.

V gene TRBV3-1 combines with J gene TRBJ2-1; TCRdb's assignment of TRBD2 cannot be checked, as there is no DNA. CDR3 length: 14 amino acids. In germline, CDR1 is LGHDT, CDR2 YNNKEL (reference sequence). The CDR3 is CASSQEGVSGGQFF.

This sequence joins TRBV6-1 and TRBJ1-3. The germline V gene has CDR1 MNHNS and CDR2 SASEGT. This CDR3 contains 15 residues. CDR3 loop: CASSMTAASGNTIYF.

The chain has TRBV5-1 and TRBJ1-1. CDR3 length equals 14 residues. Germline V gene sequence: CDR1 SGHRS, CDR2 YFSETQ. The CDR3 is CASSLQGSNTEAFF.

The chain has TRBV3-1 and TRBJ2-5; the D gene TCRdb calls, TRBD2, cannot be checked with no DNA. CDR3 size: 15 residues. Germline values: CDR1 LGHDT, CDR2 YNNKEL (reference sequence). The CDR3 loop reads CASSQLAGRGETQYF.

This chain's CDR3 is CASSQDPGRNTEAFF. This rearrangement joins TRBV4-3 to TRBJ1-1; the TRBD1 assignment by TCRdb is unverifiable without DNA. Per the germline V gene, CDR1 is LGHNA and CDR2 is YSLEER. This CDR3 is 15 amino acids long.

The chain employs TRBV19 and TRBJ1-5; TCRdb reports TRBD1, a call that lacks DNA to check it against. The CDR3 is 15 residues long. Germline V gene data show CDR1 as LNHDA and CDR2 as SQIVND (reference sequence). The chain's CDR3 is CASSRDRGLNQPQHF.

This CDR3 reads CASSLSFAPLHF. This chain links TRBV7-2 with TRBJ1-6. The CDR3 covers 12 residues. Germline values: CDR1 SGHTA, CDR2 FQGNSA.

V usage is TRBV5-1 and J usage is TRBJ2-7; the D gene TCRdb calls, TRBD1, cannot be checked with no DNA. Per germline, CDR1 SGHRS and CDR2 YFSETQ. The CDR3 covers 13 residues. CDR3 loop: CASSIVQGHEQYF.

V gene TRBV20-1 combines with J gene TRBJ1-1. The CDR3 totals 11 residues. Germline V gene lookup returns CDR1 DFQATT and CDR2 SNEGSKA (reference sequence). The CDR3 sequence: CRSTRPSEAFF.